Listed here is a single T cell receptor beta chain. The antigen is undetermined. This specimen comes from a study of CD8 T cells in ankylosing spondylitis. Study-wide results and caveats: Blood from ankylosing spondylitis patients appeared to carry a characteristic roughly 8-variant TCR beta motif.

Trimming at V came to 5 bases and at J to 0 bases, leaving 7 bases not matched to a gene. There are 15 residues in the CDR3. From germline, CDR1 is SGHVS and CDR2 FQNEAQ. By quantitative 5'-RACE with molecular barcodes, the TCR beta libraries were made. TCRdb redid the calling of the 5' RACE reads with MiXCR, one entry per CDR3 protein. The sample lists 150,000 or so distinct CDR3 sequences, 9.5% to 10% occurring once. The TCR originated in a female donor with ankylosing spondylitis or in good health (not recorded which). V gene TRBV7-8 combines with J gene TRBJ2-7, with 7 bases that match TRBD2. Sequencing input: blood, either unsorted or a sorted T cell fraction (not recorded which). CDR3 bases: TGTGCCAGCAGCAGTCTAGCGGAGAGCTCCTACGAGCAGTACTTC. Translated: CASSSLAESSYEQYF.